These 2 T cell receptor beta chains were sequenced from one sample in a study of T cells after yellow fever vaccination. TCRdb fed the 5' RACE reads into MiXCR, producing one record per CDR3 protein. The sample yields about 210,000 distinct CDR3 sequences, approximately 3% seen once. The specimen comprised CD4+ T cells sorted from PBMCs, sampled 10 days after the yellow fever booster vaccination. The receptors here all came from a man aged 18-30 years who received the YFV17D yellow fever vaccine.

There are many counts of this clonotype. This sequence joins TRBV6-1 and TRBJ1-1; TRBD1 is a possible D gene (6 bases). The CDR3 spans 13 residues. Germline CDR1 MNHNS, CDR2 SASEGT. Deletions cut 10 bases from V and 3 bases from J, with 15 bases between. For the CDR3, the DNA is TGTGCCACCCAAACAGGGCCGGACACTGAAGCTTTCTTT. Protein sequence: CATQTGPDTEAFF.

This clonotype has more than one count but fewer than ten. V gene TRBV5-4 combines with J gene TRBJ2-5; D gene uncertain. In germline, CDR1 is SGHNT, CDR2 YYREEE (reference sequence). The CDR3 runs to 14 residues. Trimming stripped 4 bases from V and 0 bases from J, with 10 bases between. The CDR3 DNA reads as TGTGCCAGCAGCGGCCTGGGGAACCAAGAGACCCAGTACTTC. Its translation is CASSGLGNQETQYF.